The entry below describes one TCR beta chain. MiXCR, applied by TCRdb to the RT-PCR reads, yields one record per CDR3 protein. Of roughly 880,000 distinct CDR3 sequences listed, roughly 17% were seen once; the top ten hold roughly 6%. This sample was taken from a study of patients and donors after allogeneic stem cell transplantation. CDR1 is SGHDT, CDR2 YYEEEE, per germline. The V end was cut by 4 bases, the J end by 6 bases, with 13 bases between. This CDR3 has 14 residues. The chain uses TRBV5-6 and TRBJ1-4, with D perhaps TRBD1 (5 bases). The sequencing sample was made of blood, either unsorted or a sorted T cell fraction (not recorded which). The clonotype originates from a human donor who was either an allogeneic HSCT recipient or a stem cell or donor lymphocyte infusion donor (not recorded which). It is not recorded whose cells these are; they may come from a transplant donor. The CDR3 region is CASSRGLLDEKLFF. The CDR3 bases are TGTGCCAGCAGCCGGGGCCTACTGGATGAAAAACTGTTTTTT.